The clone carrying this T cell receptor beta chain was picked up many times. Its antigen is still unknown. The sample originates from a study of OX40 agonist ivuxolimab in advanced cancers. Study-level information: Every 2 weeks, ivuxolimab was infused into the patients intravenously at between 0.01 and 10 mg/kg.

Deletions cut 6 bases from V and 1 base from J, with 9 bases between. The V gene's germline CDR1 is SGHAT and CDR2 FQNNGV. The CDR3 sequence is 13 residues long. General study results and limits: Low normalized clonal expansion also occurred in some nonresponding patients. The CD4+ and CD8+ T cells in the blood had expanded clonally by week 6 at 0.1 to 3.0 mg/kg. Among the lowest peripheral clonal expansion occurred in 0.1-3.0 mg/kg partial responders.

This table comes from immunoSEQ multiplex PCR, and its TCRdb copy is limited to in-frame clones, with some not included. The table records about 21,000 clones, approximately 87% of them present only once. The chain is built from TRBV11-2 and TRBJ1-1, with no clear D. This sequence originates from an adult with an advanced solid tumor such as melanoma, head and neck, liver or kidney cancer. The starting material was CD4+ or CD8+ T cells sorted from blood, obtained in a trial of the OX40 agonist ivuxolimab. DNA of the CDR3: TGTGCCAGCAGTTACACTACGAACACTGAAGCTTTCTTT. Amino acid sequence: CASSYTTNTEAFF.